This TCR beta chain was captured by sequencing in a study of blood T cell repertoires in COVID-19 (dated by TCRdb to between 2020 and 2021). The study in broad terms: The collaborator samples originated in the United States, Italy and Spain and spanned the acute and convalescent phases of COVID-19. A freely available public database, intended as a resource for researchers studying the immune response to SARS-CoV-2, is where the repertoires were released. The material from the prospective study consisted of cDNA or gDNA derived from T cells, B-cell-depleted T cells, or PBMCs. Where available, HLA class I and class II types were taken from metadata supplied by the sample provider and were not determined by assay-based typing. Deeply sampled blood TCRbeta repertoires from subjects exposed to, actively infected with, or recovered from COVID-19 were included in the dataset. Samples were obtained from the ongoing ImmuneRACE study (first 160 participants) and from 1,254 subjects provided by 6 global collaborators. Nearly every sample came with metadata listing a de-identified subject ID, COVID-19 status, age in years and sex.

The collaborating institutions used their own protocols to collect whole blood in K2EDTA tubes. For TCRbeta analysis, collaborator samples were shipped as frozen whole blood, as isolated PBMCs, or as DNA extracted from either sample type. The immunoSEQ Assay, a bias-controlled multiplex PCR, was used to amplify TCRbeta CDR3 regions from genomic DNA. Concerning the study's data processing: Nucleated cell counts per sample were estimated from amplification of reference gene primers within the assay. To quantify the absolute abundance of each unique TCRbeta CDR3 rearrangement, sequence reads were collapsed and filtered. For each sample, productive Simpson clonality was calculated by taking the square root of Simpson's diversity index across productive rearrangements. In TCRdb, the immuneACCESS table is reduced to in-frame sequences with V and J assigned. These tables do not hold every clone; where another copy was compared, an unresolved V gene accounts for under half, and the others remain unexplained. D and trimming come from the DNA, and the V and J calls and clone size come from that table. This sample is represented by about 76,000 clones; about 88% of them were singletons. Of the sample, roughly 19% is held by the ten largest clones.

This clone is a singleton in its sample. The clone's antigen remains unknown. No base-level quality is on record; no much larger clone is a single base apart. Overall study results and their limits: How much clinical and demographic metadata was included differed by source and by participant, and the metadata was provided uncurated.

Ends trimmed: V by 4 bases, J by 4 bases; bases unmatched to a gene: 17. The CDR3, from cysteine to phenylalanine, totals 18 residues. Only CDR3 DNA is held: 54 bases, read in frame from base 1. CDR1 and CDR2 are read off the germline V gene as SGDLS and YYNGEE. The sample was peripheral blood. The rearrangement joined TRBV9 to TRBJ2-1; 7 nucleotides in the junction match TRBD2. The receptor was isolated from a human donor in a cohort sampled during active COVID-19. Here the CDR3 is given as CASSPAFGGSISYNEQFF. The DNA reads TGTGCCAGCAGCCCGGCCTTCGGGGGGTCCATCTCGTACAATGAGCAGTTCTTC. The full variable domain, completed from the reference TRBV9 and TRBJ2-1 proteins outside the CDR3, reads DSGVTQTPKHLITATGQRVTLRCSPRSGDLSVYWYQQSLDQGLQFLIQYYNGEERAKGNILERFSAQQFPDLHSELNLSSLELGDSALYFCASSPAFGGSISYNEQFFGPGTRLTVL.